This note documents a single TCR beta chain sequence. These data belong to a study of blood T cell repertoires in COVID-19. Overall study: From the United States, Italy and Spain came samples of acute and convalescent COVID-19.

Clones were read by immunoSEQ multiplex PCR, and TCRdb kept only the in-frame ones, dropping some. In the table there are roughly 150,000 clones, approximately 90% of which are singletons. This TCR was sampled from a middle-aged woman with acute or convalescent COVID-19. Sequencing input: peripheral blood.

The CDR3 sequence is CSASLQGYYGYTF. CDR3 coding DNA: TGCAGTGCTAGTCTCCAGGGGTACTATGGCTACACCTTC. V usage is TRBV20-1 and J usage is TRBJ1-2; D might be TRBD1 (6 bases). CDR3 length: 13 residues. V was trimmed by 3 bases and J by 3 bases, leaving 11 bases between them. In germline, CDR1 is DFQATT, CDR2 SNEGSKA (reference sequence).